Listed here is a single TCR beta chain. The assay was immunoSEQ multiplex PCR, and TCRdb's table has in-frame clones only and misses some. The table includes around 160,000 clones, about four fifths detected once. The data derive from a study of blood T cell repertoires in COVID-19. Study overall: Acute and convalescent COVID-19 samples came from the United States, Italy and Spain.

Participant ages covered roughly 18 to 89 years across 24 US areas. Cohort placement rested on clinical history that participants reported themselves. Recovered participants had two consecutive negative NP/OP PCR tests, healthcare professional clearance, or symptom resolution. The CDR3 totals 13 residues. V lost 6 bases, J lost 3 bases, and 11 bases lay in between. Germline V gene sequence: CDR1 LGHNT, CDR2 FRNRAP. The chain links TRBV12-5 to TRBJ1-2, with D possibly TRBD1 on 5 matching bases. The sequencing sample was made of PBMCs or T cells enriched from blood (not recorded which). The TCR comes from a woman in her sixties who had recovered from COVID-19. The CDR3 loop is CASGTQTDYGYTF. The CDR3 DNA is TGTGCTAGTGGGACGCAGACAGACTATGGCTACACCTTC.